These 22 T cell receptor beta chains originate from one sample sequenced in a study of CD8 T cells in ankylosing spondylitis (dated by TCRdb to the late 2010s). Findings and caveats that apply to the study as a whole: Blood from ankylosing spondylitis patients appeared to be characterized by a TCR beta motif composed of eight highly homologous amino acid variants.

Their target antigens are unknown. Library preparation used 5' RACE. For sequencing, an Illumina HiSeq 2500 was employed. TCRdb trimmed public reads at Q25 via fastp, called clones via MiXCR and kept in-frame beta chains. Merged by CDR3 protein, the rows form single entries marked with the most common genes and DNA. Within this sample are a few hundred thousand distinct CDR3 sequences, with around 22% of them counted one time only. The ten largest make up less than 20% of the sample. The sequenced sample was blood, either unsorted or a sorted T cell fraction (not recorded which). These receptors all stem from a male donor with ankylosing spondylitis.

J is TRBJ2-5 and V is TRBV3-1, with D perhaps matching TRBD1 (5 bases). Germline values: CDR1 LGHDT, CDR2 YNNKEL (reference sequence). CDR3 size: 14 residues. With 2 bases removed from V and 7 bases from J, the gap between germline ends came to 14 bases. The CDR3 spells CASSQRVGQGTQYF. DNA for the CDR3: TGTGCCAGCAGCCAAAGAGTAGGGCAGGGGACCCAGTACTTC.

The chain joins TRBV11-1 to TRBJ2-5; either TRBD1 or TRBD2 may fit D (6 bases each). The V end lost 5 bases, the J end lost 4 bases, and 26 bases lay between the germline ends. The CDR3 contains 18 residues. Germline V gives CDR1 SGHAT, CDR2 FQDESV (reference sequence). The CDR3 DNA reads TGTGCCAGCAGCCACCAAGGAGGGGGGCCAACAATTCGAGAGACCCAGTACTTC. It yields the protein CASSHQGGGPTIRETQYF.

J is TRBJ2-3 and V is TRBV6-2 or TRBV6-3; TRBD2 matches at 10 bases. V dropped 5 bases and J dropped 4; count of bases not matched to a gene: 6. Germline V gene lookup returns CDR1 MNHEY and CDR2 SVGEGT. The CDR3 extends over 15 amino acids. CDR3 residues: CASSPAGGPADTQYF. The CDR3 DNA follows: TGTGCCAGCAGTCCAGCGGGAGGGCCTGCAGATACGCAGTATTTT.

This clonotype was seen a few times. V usage is TRBV9 and J usage is TRBJ1-6; TRBD1 might be the D (5 bases). CDR1 SGDLS and CDR2 YYNGEE come from the germline V gene. The CDR3 spans 16 residues. Trimming removed 4 bases from V and 9 bases from J, with 20 bases in between. The CDR3 sequence: CASSPRTTGFASPLHF. CDR3 nucleotide sequence: TGTGCCAGCAGCCCCCGGACAACTGGCTTCGCTTCACCCCTCCACTTT. Full variable domain (missing parts from reference TRBV9 and TRBJ1-6): DSGVTQTPKHLITATGQRVTLRCSPRSGDLSVYWYQQSLDQGLQFLIQYYNGEERAKGNILERFSAQQFPDLHSELNLSSLELGDSALYFCASSPRTTGFASPLHFGNGTRLTVT.

The J gene is TRBJ2-7, the V gene TRBV13; D not resolved. The ends were cut back, 0 bases at V and 3 bases at J, with 9 bases in the middle. The germline V gene has CDR1 PRHDT and CDR2 FYEKMQ (reference sequence). The CDR3 contains 14 residues. CDR3 nucleotide sequence: TGTGCCAGCAGCTTAGGCCGACTTTACTACGAGCAGTACTTC. Translating it yields CASSLGRLYYEQYF. Combining the CDR3 with reference TRBV13 and TRBJ2-7 gives the whole variable domain AAGVIQSPRHLIKEKRETATLKCYPIPRHDTVYWYQQGPGQDPQFLISFYEKMQSDKGSIPDRFSAQQFSDYHSELNMSSLELGDSALYFCASSLGRLYYEQYFGPGTRLTVT.

This clonotype was detected a few times. The rearrangement uses TRBV7-9 and TRBJ2-5; 8 bases match TRBD1. The CDR3 has 14 residues. V trimming: 7 bases; J trimming: 5 bases; junction bases outside the gene matches: 9. Germline-derived CDR1 and CDR2 are SEHNR and FQNEAQ (reference sequence). The CDR3 loop is CASIWDRMGETQYF. The CDR3, as DNA: TGTGCCAGCATCTGGGACAGGATGGGGGAGACCCAGTACTTC.

This chain links TRBV9 with TRBJ2-1, with 8 bases matching TRBD2. Trimming cost V 6 bases and J 4 bases; bases outside gene matches: 9. The CDR3 length is 15 residues. Looked up from germline, CDR1 is SGDLS and CDR2 is YYNGEE. The CDR3 protein is CASTKAGEAYNEQFF. In DNA, the CDR3 is TGTGCCAGCACGAAAGCGGGAGAAGCTTACAATGAGCAGTTCTTC.

This clonotype appeared a few times. The V gene is TRBV5-5, the J gene TRBJ1-2; no firm D call. V was clipped by 3 bases and J by 0 bases, with 15 bases between them. The CDR3 has 16 residues. From germline, CDR1 is SGHKS and CDR2 YYEKEE (reference sequence). The DNA of the CDR3 is TGTGCCAGCAGCTCTGGACTGAAGTTAGCTAACTATGGCTACACCTTC. Protein product: CASSSGLKLANYGYTF.

This clonotype was observed a few times. This chain links TRBV12-3 or TRBV12-4 with TRBJ2-3, with D tentatively TRBD2 (6 bases). The CDR3 extends over 14 amino acids. Trimming removed 6 bases at V and 3 bases at J, with 13 bases between. The CDR3 DNA is TGTGCCAGCAGCAGAGTCGGGAGAACAGATACGCAGTATTTT. Translating gives CASSRVGRTDTQYF.

The sample holds one count of this clonotype. The CDR3 nucleotides are TGCGCCAGCAGCATTATGGTCTTGGGGGAGACCCAGTACTTC. Protein sequence: CASSIMVLGETQYF. The chain is built from TRBV5-1 and TRBJ2-5; no reliable D call. Trimming left V 4 bases short and J 5 bases short, with 15 bases between. CDR1 and CDR2 from the germline V gene are SGHRS and YFSETQ. The CDR3 has 14 residues.

This clonotype showed up many times. The J gene is TRBJ1-5, the V gene TRBV5-1, with TRBD1 matching 7 bases. The CDR3 extends over 15 amino acids. CDR1 and CDR2 (germline): SGHRS, YFSETQ. Trimming at V came to 1 base and at J to 2 bases, leaving 3 bases not matched to a gene. The CDR3 nucleotides read TGCGCCAGCAGCTTGAACAGGGGCGGCAATCAGCCCCAGCATTTT. Translated: CASSLNRGGNQPQHF. The whole variable domain, remainder taken from reference TRBV5-1 and TRBJ1-5, is KAGVTQTPRYLIKTRGQQVTLSCSPISGHRSVSWYQQTPGQGLQFLFEYFSETQRNKGNFPGRFSGRQFSNSRSEMNVSTLELGDSALYLCASSLNRGGNQPQHFGDGTRLSIL.

The chain recombines TRBV12-3 or TRBV12-4 with TRBJ2-5; tentative D call: TRBD1 (6 bases). The CDR3 consists of 15 residues. V was cut by 4 bases and J by 2 bases, with 14 bases left in between. CDR3: CASSSPSQGQETQYF. The CDR3 DNA reads as TGTGCCAGCAGTTCCCCATCACAGGGACAAGAGACCCAGTACTTC.

This clonotype was observed a few times. V usage is TRBV11-2 and J usage is TRBJ2-7; 11 nucleotides agree with TRBD2. CDR1 SGHAT and CDR2 FQNNGV come from the germline V gene. The ends lost 5 bases at V and 3 bases at J; junction bases unmatched: 15. CDR3 length: 18 amino acids. This chain's CDR3 is CASSVGPRLLAGGYEQYF. Written as DNA, the CDR3 is TGTGCCAGCAGCGTAGGCCCTCGTCTGCTAGCGGGAGGCTACGAGCAGTACTTC. Together with reference TRBV11-2 and TRBJ2-7, the CDR3 gives the full variable domain: EAGVAQSPRYKIIEKRQSVAFWCNPISGHATLYWYQQILGQGPKLLIQFQNNGVVDDSQLPKDRFSAERLKGVDSTLKIQPAKLEDSAVYLCASSVGPRLLAGGYEQYFGPGTRLTVT.

In its sample, this clonotype was seen a few times. The J gene is TRBJ2-7, the V gene TRBV3-1, with D perhaps matching TRBD1 (5 bases). V was cut by 0 bases and J by 2 bases, with 11 bases left in between. The CDR3 has 15 residues. The germline gives CDR1 LGHDT, CDR2 YNNKEL (reference sequence). CDR3 nucleotide sequence: TGTGCCAGCAGCCAAGAGCCAGGGCCCACCTACGAGCAGTACTTC. Encoded protein: CASSQEPGPTYEQYF.

There are a few counts of this clonotype. This chain connects TRBV3-1 to TRBJ2-2; no clear D. Germline CDR1 and CDR2: LGHDT and YNNKEL (reference sequence). The length of the CDR3 is 14 residues. V gave up 5 bases and J gave up 7 bases, with 14 bases separating them. The CDR3 sequence: CASSLLGLGGELFF. The CDR3 DNA reads TGTGCCAGCAGCTTACTTGGTTTGGGCGGGGAGCTGTTTTTT.

This clonotype has a handful of counts. The chain links TRBV7-9 to TRBJ2-5, with D unclear. From germline, CDR1 is SEHNR and CDR2 FQNEAQ (reference sequence). V lost 6 bases to trimming and J lost 5 bases, with 10 bases between them. The CDR3 sequence is 12 residues long. The CDR3 sequence is CASSGPWETQYF. In DNA form, the CDR3 reads TGTGCCAGCAGTGGTCCATGGGAGACCCAGTACTTC.

Ten or more counts support this clonotype. The chain recombines TRBV11-2 with TRBJ1-1; 9 bases match TRBD1. The CDR3 is 18 amino acids. Germline trimming cut 5 bases from V and 0 bases from J; bases unmatched to any gene: 13. Germline loops: CDR1 SGHAT, CDR2 FQNNGV. The CDR3 DNA is TGTGCCAGCAGCCCCGGGGGGGGGACAGGGCGCATGAACACTGAAGCTTTCTTT. Protein product: CASSPGGGTGRMNTEAFF.

V gene TRBV27 combines with J gene TRBJ2-1, with 9 nucleotides matching TRBD2. CDR1 and CDR2 (germline): MNHEY, SMNVEV (reference sequence). J was trimmed by 7 bases and V by 0 bases; bases with no gene match: 7. This CDR3 is 16 amino acids long. The CDR3: CASSLSGAGGANEQFF. The CDR3 coding sequence is TGTGCCAGCAGTTTATCTGGAGCGGGAGGTGCAAATGAGCAGTTCTTC.

The chain combines TRBV12-3 or TRBV12-4 with TRBJ2-1; TRBD2 matches 12 bases. The CDR3 is made up of 16 amino acids. The J segment lost 5 bases and the V segment lost 3 bases, leaving 5 bases of the junction unmatched. CDR3 amino acids: CASSFSTSGSHNEQFF. The CDR3 DNA follows: TGTGCCAGCAGTTTTTCGACTAGCGGGAGCCACAATGAGCAGTTCTTC.

The V and J genes are TRBV6-1 and TRBJ1-5; D may be TRBD1 (5 bases). CDR3 length: 16 residues. V was cut by 5 bases and J by 3 bases, with 17 bases left in between. The V gene's germline CDR1 is MNHNS and CDR2 SASEGT. The CDR3 region is CASSTTGAGLNQPQHF. CDR3 sequence (DNA): TGTGCCAGCAGTACAACCGGGGCAGGGCTCAATCAGCCCCAGCATTTT.

The chain uses TRBV15 and TRBJ2-5; TRBD2 agrees at 10 bases. The J segment lost 3 bases and the V segment lost 2 bases, leaving 6 bases of the junction unmatched. CDR3 length: 16 residues. Germline V CDR1 and CDR2: LNHNV, YYDKDF (reference sequence). CDR3 in DNA: TGTGCCACCAGCAGACCTCGGACTAGCGGAAAAGAGACCCAGTACTTC. It yields the protein CATSRPRTSGKETQYF.

This clonotype came up a few times. The chain uses TRBV9 and TRBJ1-4; 7 positions agree with TRBD1. The germline V gene has CDR1 SGDLS and CDR2 YYNGEE. V lost 3 bases and J lost 4; bases outside the gene matches: 6. This CDR3 contains 15 residues. CDR3 loop: CASSETGQLNEKLFF. The CDR3 DNA reads as TGTGCCAGCAGCGAGACGGGACAGCTTAATGAAAAACTGTTTTTT.